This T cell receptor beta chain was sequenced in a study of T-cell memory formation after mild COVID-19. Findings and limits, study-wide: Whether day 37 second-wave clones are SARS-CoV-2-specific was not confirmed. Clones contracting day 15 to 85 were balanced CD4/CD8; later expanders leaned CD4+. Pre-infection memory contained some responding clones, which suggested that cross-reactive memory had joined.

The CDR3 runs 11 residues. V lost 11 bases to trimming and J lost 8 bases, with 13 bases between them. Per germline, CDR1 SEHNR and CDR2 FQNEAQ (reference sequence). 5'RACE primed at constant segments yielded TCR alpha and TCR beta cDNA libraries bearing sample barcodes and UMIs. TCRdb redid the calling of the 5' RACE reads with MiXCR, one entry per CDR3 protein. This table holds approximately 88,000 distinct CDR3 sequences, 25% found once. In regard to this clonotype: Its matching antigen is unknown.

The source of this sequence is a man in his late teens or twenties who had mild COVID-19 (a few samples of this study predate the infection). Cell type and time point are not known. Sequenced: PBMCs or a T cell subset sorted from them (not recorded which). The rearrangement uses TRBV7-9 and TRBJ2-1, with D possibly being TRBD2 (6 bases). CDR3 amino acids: CAESGGYEQFF. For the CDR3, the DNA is TGTGCCGAATCTGGGGGGTATGAGCAGTTCTTC.